This paragraph covers one T cell receptor (beta chain) sequence. The sample originates from a study of blood T cell repertoires in COVID-19. Study background: The origin of the acute and convalescent COVID-19 samples was the United States, Italy and Spain. PBMCs, B-cell-depleted T cells, or T cells provided the cDNA or gDNA that made up the material.

Per the authors' pipeline: Amplification of reference gene primers was used by the study to estimate nucleated cell counts. The data were produced by immunoSEQ multiplex PCR, yet TCRdb's version contains in-frame clones alone and is incomplete. V, J and clone size are taken as reported in that table, and D and trimming were inferred from the DNA itself. The sample includes about 55,000 clones, 85% of them seen just once. The CDR3 loop spans 15 amino acids. Trimming at V came to 2 bases and at J to 4 bases, leaving 7 bases not matched to a gene. From germline, CDR1 is MDHEN and CDR2 SYDVKM. V gene TRBV28 combines with J gene TRBJ2-7; 8 bases are a match to TRBD1. The source material was peripheral blood. The TCR was taken from a human donor in a cohort sampled during active COVID-19. The CDR3: CASSLIRTGLYEQYF. In DNA form, the CDR3 reads TGTGCCAGCAGTTTAATTCGGACAGGGTTATACGAGCAGTACTTC.